A selection of T cell receptor beta chains follows, all from one sample in a study of blood T cell repertoires in COVID-19. The table came from immunoSEQ multiplex PCR; TCRdb's copy has only in-frame clones and leaves some out. The repertoire holds tens of thousands of clones, with 81% as singletons. The sequencing input was peripheral blood. Receptors were obtained from a woman of 80 years or more with active or convalescent COVID-19. CDR3s include the opening cysteine and the closing phenylalanine or tryptophan. The D gene is left open where the match is weak. Rows give clone size only sometimes, using once, few, many, or a class for an expanded clone.

>TRBJ2-7|NA|TRBV4-3|NA
CASSPTVLSSYEQYF
TGCGCCAGCAGCCCGACAGTTCTTAGCTCCTACGAGCAGTACTTC
>TRBJ1-3|few|TRBV9|NA
CASSVGGSTGNTIYF
TGTGCCAGCAGCGTGGGGGGGAGTACTGGAAACACCATATATTTT
>TRBJ1-2|NA|TRBV28|NA
CATTSAGDQPSTF
TGTGCCACAACTTCGGCAGGGGATCAACCTTCAACCTTC
>TRBJ2-3|NA|TRBV6-5|TRBD2
CASSSGTSGGDTQYF
TGTGCCAGCAGTTCCGGGACTAGCGGGGGAGATACGCAGTATTTT
>TRBJ1-6|NA|TRBV14|NA
CASSNAGILNSPLHF
TGTGCCAGCAGCAACGCAGGGATCCTTAATTCACCCCTCCACTTT
>TRBJ1-2|once|TRBV5-6|NA
CASRTDMVRVDGYTF
TGTGCCAGCAGGACCGACATGGTCAGAGTCGATGGCTACACCTTC
>TRBJ2-1|NA|TRBV19|TRBD2
CASSRIIAGGPGDPYNEQFF
TGTGCCAGTAGTAGAATAATAGCGGGGGGGCCGGGGGACCCCTACAATGAGCAGTTCTTC
>TRBJ2-5|NA|TRBV9|NA
CASSVAAGVQETQYF
TGTGCCAGCAGCGTAGCCGCAGGGGTACAAGAGACCCAGTACTTC
>TRBJ1-1|NA|TRBV7-8|NA
CASSSLPSGAYIEAFF
TGTGCCAGCAGCTCATTACCTTCCGGAGCATATATCGAAGCTTTCTTT
>TRBJ1-2|NA|TRBV6-5|NA
CASSTALGYGYTF
TGTGCCAGCAGTACAGCATTAGGCTATGGCTACACCTTC
>TRBJ2-7|once|TRBV7-9|NA
CASSLEPRTAYEQYF
TGTGCCAGCAGCTTAGAACCCAGGACAGCCTACGAGCAGTACTTC
>TRBJ1-5|NA|TRBV7-8|TRBD1
CASSPDRGNQPQHF
TGTGCCAGCAGCCCGGACAGGGGGAATCAGCCCCAGCATTTT
>TRBJ2-1|NA|TRBV6-5|NA
CASSWPGGDSNEQFF
TGTGCCAGCAGTTGGCCGGGGGGCGACTCCAATGAGCAGTTCTTC
>TRBJ2-3|NA|TRBV6-5|NA
CASRPRSSSTDTQYF
TGTGCCAGCAGGCCGCGCTCCTCTAGCACAGATACGCAGTATTTT
>TRBJ1-5|NA|TRBV2|NA
CASSEGGSGNQPQHF
TGTGCCAGCAGTGAGGGGGGGTCTGGCAATCAGCCCCAGCATTTT
>TRBJ1-1|NA|TRBV27|NA
CASSSLLGAWNTEAFF
TGTGCCAGCAGTTCCTTATTGGGGGCATGGAACACTGAAGCTTTCTTT
>TRBJ1-1|NA|TRBV29-1|NA
CSARLTGSAEAFF
TGCAGCGCTCGACTAACAGGGAGTGCTGAAGCTTTCTTT
>TRBJ1-3|NA|TRBV12-5|NA
CASGLVQSSGNTIYF
TGTGCTAGTGGTTTGGTACAAAGCTCTGGAAACACCATATATTTT
>TRBJ2-2|NA|TRBV6-5|NA
CASRTPTGSSGKLFF
TGTGCCAGCAGAACTCCGACAGGCTCTTCAGGGAAGCTGTTTTTT
>TRBJ1-1|NA|TRBV6-5|TRBD1
CASSYLGQPVNTEAFF
TGTGCCAGCAGTTACCTGGGACAGCCAGTGAACACTGAAGCTTTCTTT
>TRBJ1-2|NA|TRBV9|TRBD1
CASSPNYRGSDYGYTF
TGTGCCAGCAGCCCAAACTACAGGGGTTCGGACTATGGCTACACCTTC
>TRBJ2-5|few|TRBV11-2|TRBD2
CASSLGTSGGAGETQYF
TGTGCCAGCAGCTTAGGGACTAGCGGGGGGGCCGGAGAGACCCAGTACTTC
>TRBJ2-7|NA|TRBV7-3|NA
CASSLSGDSYEQYF
TGTGCCAGCAGCTTATCAGGGGATTCCTACGAGCAGTACTTC
>TRBJ2-7|NA|TRBV7-2|NA
CASSLSTGTYEQYF
TGTGCCAGCAGCCTCTCGACAGGCACCTACGAGCAGTACTTC
>TRBJ1-4|once|TRBV6-5|NA
CASRTPGLGNEKLFF
TGTGCCAGCAGAACTCCGGGACTGGGAAATGAAAAACTGTTTTTT
>TRBJ1-5|few|TRBV24-1|NA
CATSLGGQPQHF
TGTGCCACCAGTCTTGGCGGGCAGCCCCAGCATTTT
>TRBJ2-5|NA|TRBV11-2|TRBD2
CASSLSGTSGVGQYF
TGTGCCAGCAGCTTATCCGGGACTAGCGGGGTCGGCCAGTACTTC
>TRBJ1-4|NA|TRBV9|NA
CASSVTGTTNEKLFF
TGTGCCAGCAGCGTGACAGGTACAACTAATGAAAAACTGTTTTTT
>TRBJ2-7|NA|TRBV5-4|TRBD1
CASSSRTGGIYEQYF
TGTGCCAGCAGCTCGAGGACAGGGGGCATCTACGAGCAGTACTTC
>TRBJ1-2|few|TRBV10-3|NA
CAISEFRRGQSSYGYTF
TGTGCCATCAGTGAGTTTAGGAGAGGGCAATCTAGCTATGGCTACACCTTC
>TRBJ2-7|NA|TRBV19|NA
CASSGGAYEQYF
TGTGCCAGTAGTGGGGGGGCGTACGAGCAGTACTTC
>TRBJ1-2|NA|TRBV5-4|TRBD1
CASSRDSTYGYTF
TGTGCCAGCAGTCGGGACAGCACCTATGGCTACACCTTC
>TRBJ2-7|NA|TRBV6-5|NA
CASSPLRDYEQYF
TGTGCCAGCAGTCCCCTCAGGGACTACGAGCAGTACTTC
>TRBJ2-4|once|TRBV18|NA
CASSTTPAGNIQYF
TGTGCCAGCTCCACCACGCCCGCGGGAAACATTCAGTACTTC
>TRBJ2-1|NA|TRBV4-3|TRBD2
CASSQDRTSGGYNEQFF
TGCGCCAGCAGCCAAGATCGGACTAGCGGGGGTTACAATGAGCAGTTCTTC
>TRBJ1-1|NA|TRBV7-8|NA
CASSPVGEGGYRYTEAFF
TGTGCCAGCAGCCCAGTAGGGGAGGGAGGGTATAGGTACACTGAAGCTTTCTTT
>TRBJ2-1|NA|TRBV7-9|TRBD2
CASSFPAGVGNEQFF
TGTGCCAGCAGCTTCCCAGCGGGGGTAGGGAATGAGCAGTTCTTC
>TRBJ1-4|NA|TRBV7-9|NA
CASSPRGGANEKLFF
TGTGCCAGCAGCCCTCGGGGGGGGGCGAATGAAAAACTGTTTTTT
>TRBJ2-1|NA|TRBV18|NA
CASSPRHNEQFF
TGTGCCAGCTCACCACGGCACAATGAGCAGTTCTTC
>TRBJ2-4|once|TRBV5-5|TRBD1
CASSRRTGGAENIQYF
TGTGCCAGCAGCCGAAGGACAGGGGGCGCCGAAAACATTCAGTACTTC
>TRBJ1-3|few|TRBV7-9|NA
CALGEGASSGNTIYF
TGTGCCCTGGGTGAAGGGGCGAGCTCTGGAAACACCATATATTTT
>TRBJ1-1|NA|TRBV13|NA
CASSEIGVSDTEAFF
TGTGCCAGCAGCGAAATAGGGGTTTCGGACACTGAAGCTTTCTTT